The clone carrying this TCR beta chain was recorded at least ten times. The length of the CDR3 is 15 residues. The V end was cut by 6 bases, the J end by 7 bases, with 20 bases between. CDR1 is SGHKS, CDR2 YYEKEE, per germline (reference sequence). The sample is drawn from a study of early T cells in non-severe SARS-CoV-2 infection. TCRdb re-analysed the 5' RACE reads in MiXCR, keeping a single row per CDR3 protein. This table holds approximately 45,000 distinct CDR3 sequences, approximately 6% found once. This TCR came from an adult who was a healthcare worker with PCR-confirmed SARS-CoV-2 infection or an uninfected control (not recorded which). The chain is built from TRBV5-5 and TRBJ2-1, with D uncertain. Specimen: whole blood. CDR3 amino acids: CASINPARPANEQFF. The DNA of the CDR3 is TGTGCCAGCATAAATCCCGCCAGGCCCGCGAATGAGCAGTTCTTC.